These 32 T cell receptor beta chains were sequenced from one sample in a study of T-cell memory formation after mild COVID-19. TCRdb re-analysed the 5' RACE reads in MiXCR, keeping a single row per CDR3 protein. The sample holds 360,000 or so distinct CDR3 sequences, approximately 27% seen once. The specimen sequenced was PBMCs or a T cell subset sorted from them (not recorded which). Receptor source: an adult woman who had mild COVID-19 (a few samples of this study predate the infection). Cell type and time point are not known.

The chain employs TRBV6-5 and TRBJ1-3; D is possibly TRBD1 (6 bases). Germline V gene lookup returns CDR1 MNHEY and CDR2 SVGAGI. This CDR3 spans 17 amino acids. Trimming stripped 0 bases from V and 0 bases from J, with 12 bases between. CDR3 region: CASSYSGGDNSGNTIYF. The DNA for the CDR3 is TGTGCCAGCAGTTACTCAGGAGGGGACAACTCTGGAAACACCATATATTTT.

This clonotype was picked up one time. J is TRBJ1-2 and V is TRBV7-9, with D perhaps TRBD1 (6 bases). Germline CDR1 SEHNR, CDR2 FQNEAQ (reference sequence). This CDR3 has 17 residues. Trimming left V 5 bases short and J 2 bases short, with 21 bases between. The CDR3 DNA sequence: TGTGCCAGCAGCGCGTTCAAGACGGGACACTTAAACTATGGCTACACCTTC. As protein: CASSAFKTGHLNYGYTF.

V and J are TRBV7-6 and TRBJ2-2; 7 bases fit TRBD2. Trimming at V came to 2 bases and at J to 6 bases, leaving 12 bases not matched to a gene. Germline V gene sequence: CDR1 SGHVS, CDR2 FNYEAQ. There are 17 residues in the CDR3. In nucleotides, the CDR3 is TGTGCCAGCAGCTTAAGCGGGGTGGGAGTCGGTTCCGGGGAGCTGTTTTTT. This encodes CASSLSGVGVGSGELFF.

The chain uses TRBV5-4 and TRBJ2-7, with 8 bases that match TRBD1. CDR1 and CDR2 (germline): SGHNT, YYREEE (reference sequence). The CDR3 totals 15 residues. The J segment lost 6 bases and the V segment lost 3 bases, leaving 11 bases of the junction unmatched. The CDR3 DNA follows: TGTGCCAGCAGCTCCCTCGGACAGGGAGCAAGCGAGCAGTACTTC. This gives the protein CASSSLGQGASEQYF.

This clonotype has just a few counts. CDR3 in amino acids: CASSVGASGGARYNEQFF. DNA of the CDR3: TGTGCCAGCAGCGTAGGGGCCTCTGGGGGGGCCCGCTACAATGAGCAGTTCTTC. This sequence joins TRBV9 and TRBJ2-1, with a weak D call TRBD2 (7 bases). Germline lookup yields CDR1 SGDLS and CDR2 YYNGEE. V lost 0 bases, J lost 3 bases, and 19 bases lay in between. This CDR3 is 18 amino acids long.

The CDR3 loop is CATNRASTDTQYF. CDR3 nucleotides: TGTGCCACCAACAGGGCGTCCACAGATACGCAGTATTTT. The chain couples TRBV24-1 to TRBJ2-3; a weak D match, TRBD1 (6 bases). The CDR3 is 13 residues long. V dropped 8 bases and J dropped 2 bases, with 10 bases sitting between them. Germline V gives CDR1 KGHDR, CDR2 SFDVKD.

There are a few counts of this clonotype. The chain recombines TRBV7-2 with TRBJ2-1; D might be TRBD1 or TRBD2, each matching 5 bases. This CDR3 spans 14 amino acids. Germline V CDR1 and CDR2: SGHTA, FQGNSA. V lost 6 bases and J 9 bases, leaving 18 bases between the germline ends. Written as DNA, the CDR3 is TGTGCCAGCAGGACCGGGACCGTCTCCAGTGAGCAGTTCTTC. This sequence encodes CASRTGTVSSEQFF.

V and J are TRBV27 and TRBJ2-1, with TRBD2 matching 8 bases. The ends lost 6 bases at V and 8 bases at J; junction bases unmatched: 12. Germline CDR1 and CDR2: MNHEY and SMNVEV (reference sequence). The CDR3 has 15 residues. CDR3 sequence (DNA): TGTGCCAGCAGCTCCGGGACTAGAATTTTGGATGAGCAGTTCTTC. Translating gives CASSSGTRILDEQFF.

This clonotype was seen only once. The chain joins TRBV11-2 to TRBJ1-1; D uncertain. The CDR3 runs 14 residues. In germline, CDR1 is SGHAT, CDR2 FQNNGV. Trimming took 7 bases from V and 3 from J, leaving 15 bases between them. DNA for the CDR3: TGTGCCAGCACCATGAGCTCCGGGTACACTGAAGCTTTCTTT. Residues: CASTMSSGYTEAFF.

V and J are TRBV29-1 and TRBJ1-2; D is undetermined. Germline CDR1 and CDR2: SQVTM and ANQGSEA. The CDR3 spans 13 residues. Trimming left V 3 bases short and J 4 bases short, with 12 bases between. In nucleotides, the CDR3 is TGCAGCGTTGACGTCAGTGACGGCTATGGCTACACCTTC. Translated, it gives CSVDVSDGYGYTF.

The V and J genes are TRBV24-1 and TRBJ2-3, with D possibly being TRBD2 (5 bases). Deletions cut 7 bases from V and 3 bases from J, with 10 bases between. Looked up from germline, CDR1 is KGHDR and CDR2 is SFDVKD. The CDR3 spans 13 residues. The CDR3 is CATSRPGTDTQYF. The CDR3 coding sequence is TGTGCCACCAGCCGGCCGGGGACAGATACGCAGTATTTT.

This clonotype was seen only a few times. The V and J genes are TRBV5-5 and TRBJ2-1; 9 positions match TRBD2. Germline values: CDR1 SGHKS, CDR2 YYEKEE (reference sequence). The CDR3 length is 14 residues. Trimming cost V 5 bases and J 8 bases; bases outside gene matches: 8. CDR3: CASRGSGTSHEQFF. The CDR3 DNA reads as TGTGCCAGCAGGGGCAGCGGGACTAGCCATGAGCAGTTCTTC.

The genes are TRBV24-1 and TRBJ2-1; 10 positions agree with TRBD1. With 6 bases clipped from V and 7 bases from J, the junction kept 8 bases outside the gene matches. This CDR3 region has 15 residues. CDR1 is KGHDR, CDR2 SFDVKD, per germline. CDR3 residues: CATSMGTGVRNEQFF. The CDR3 nucleotides are TGTGCCACCAGTATGGGGACAGGGGTCAGAAATGAGCAGTTCTTC.

The chain recombines TRBV24-1 with TRBJ2-1, with 7 bases lining up with TRBD2. Losses at the gene ends were 3 bases for V and 6 bases for J; bases not matched to a gene: 7. The CDR3 loop spans 15 amino acids. The germline V gene has CDR1 KGHDR and CDR2 SFDVKD. This CDR3 is CATSDPTGLFNEQFF. CDR3 DNA sequence: TGTGCCACCAGTGATCCGACGGGACTATTCAATGAGCAGTTCTTC.

At least ten counts were recorded for this clonotype. The genes are TRBV5-1 and TRBJ2-7; D may be TRBD2 (6 bases). The CDR3 has 14 residues. CDR1 is SGHRS and CDR2 is YFSETQ in the germline V gene. The V gene lost 2 bases and the J gene lost 0 bases, with 9 bases spanning the gap. The CDR3 bases are TGCGCCAGCAGCTTAGCGGGCCCCTCCTACGAGCAGTACTTC. Translating gives CASSLAGPSYEQYF.

The rearrangement joins TRBV12-3 or TRBV12-4 to TRBJ2-7; 16 bases line up with TRBD2. The junction had 8 bases not matched to a gene; V was cut back by 6 bases and J by 9 bases. This CDR3 contains 15 residues. The CDR3 region has the DNA TGTGCCAGCAGGGGACTAGCGGGAGGGAACGACGCGCAGTACTTC. It is translated as CASRGLAGGNDAQYF.

The sample holds a few counts of this clonotype. The CDR3 DNA reads as TGCGCCAGCAGCCCCACGACTAGCGGGTTTACCTACGAGCAGTACTTC. It codes for CASSPTTSGFTYEQYF. The chain has TRBV4-1 and TRBJ2-7; 10 positions match TRBD2. The germline V gene has CDR1 MGHRA and CDR2 YSYEKL. V was clipped by 4 bases and J by 2 bases; unmatched bases: 8. This CDR3 has 16 residues.

V and J are TRBV20-1 and TRBJ1-2; D remains unclear. V lost 4 bases, J lost 2 bases, and 8 bases lay in between. The CDR3 runs 12 residues. CDR1 and CDR2 from the germline V gene are DFQATT and SNEGSKA (reference sequence). This CDR3 is CSANTINYGYTF. The CDR3 DNA is TGCAGTGCTAATACAATCAACTATGGCTACACCTTC.

V is TRBV9 and J is TRBJ2-3; D may be TRBD2 (5 bases). CDR1 SGDLS and CDR2 YYNGEE come from the germline V gene. This CDR3 has 12 residues. Trimming left V 0 bases short and J 10 bases short, with 9 bases between. CDR3 bases: TGTGCCAGCAGCGTAGGAGGGAGCTCGCAGTATTTT. Amino acids: CASSVGGSSQYF.

A few counts support this clonotype. This chain joins TRBV4-3 and TRBJ2-1; either TRBD1 or TRBD2 may fit D (5 bases each). V shed 1 base and J shed 8 bases, with 15 bases lying between them. Germline V gives CDR1 LGHNA, CDR2 YSLEER. This CDR3 has 15 amino acids. CDR3 residues: CASSQAYGARYEQFF. CDR3 DNA sequence: TGCGCCAGCAGCCAAGCTTACGGGGCGAGGTATGAGCAGTTCTTC.

The rearrangement joins TRBV3-1 to TRBJ2-1, with 14 bases aligning to TRBD2. J was trimmed by 9 bases and V by 7 bases; bases with no gene match: 11. The CDR3 is 16 amino acids. CDR1 is LGHDT, CDR2 YNNKEL, per germline (reference sequence). The CDR3 region is CASNNRGTSGGGEQFF. The CDR3 nucleotides are TGTGCCAGCAACAACCGCGGGACTAGCGGGGGCGGTGAGCAGTTCTTC.

The V gene is TRBV9, the J gene TRBJ2-5; a weak D match, TRBD2 (6 bases). CDR3 length: 15 residues. Per the germline V gene, CDR1 is SGDLS and CDR2 is YYNGEE. V lost 3 bases and J 0 bases, leaving 12 bases between the germline ends. The CDR3 coding sequence is TGTGCCAGCAGCGCCGGGCGGGGAAACCAAGAGACCCAGTACTTC. Translated: CASSAGRGNQETQYF.

This clonotype came up once. The genes are TRBV5-1 and TRBJ1-3; D not certain. V was trimmed by 2 bases and J by 0 bases, leaving 9 bases between them. Germline V gene data show CDR1 as SGHRS and CDR2 as YFSETQ. CDR3 length equals 15 residues. The CDR3 nucleotides are TGCGCCAGCAGCTTAGGGCAGGCCTCTGGAAACACCATATATTTT. This codes for CASSLGQASGNTIYF.

This CDR3 reads CASSFPGRLTGELFF. The CDR3 DNA reads as TGTGCCAGCAGCTTTCCGGGGAGATTGACCGGGGAGCTGTTTTTT. The chain employs TRBV5-5 and TRBJ2-2; D may be TRBD2 (5 bases). Trimming removed 2 bases at V and 5 bases at J, with 13 bases between. Germline loops: CDR1 SGHKS, CDR2 YYEKEE (reference sequence). The CDR3 loop spans 15 amino acids.

This chain connects TRBV6-5 to TRBJ1-1; no clear D gene. The V gene lost 7 bases and the J gene lost 3 bases, with 18 bases spanning the gap. The CDR3 is 15 residues long. Germline V gene lookup returns CDR1 MNHEY and CDR2 SVGAGI. CDR3 region: CASIPSGRSHTEAFF. The CDR3 region has the DNA TGTGCCAGCATACCGTCCGGGAGGTCGCACACTGAAGCTTTCTTT.

This clonotype has only a few counts. The V call is TRBV6-1, the J call TRBJ1-2, with TRBD1 as a possible D gene (6 bases). Germline V gives CDR1 MNHNS, CDR2 SASEGT. The CDR3 length is 11 residues. V was shortened by 10 bases and J by 5 bases, with 11 bases between the two germline ends. The CDR3 region is CATQGRYGYTF. The CDR3 nucleotides read TGTGCCACCCAGGGGAGATATGGCTACACCTTC.

The chain's CDR3 is CATSDSTRPNEQYF. In DNA form, the CDR3 reads TGTGCCACCAGTGATTCAACCAGACCTAACGAGCAGTACTTC. V gene TRBV24-1 combines with J gene TRBJ2-7; D not resolved. Trimming took 2 bases from V and 5 from J, leaving 12 bases between them. The germline CDR1 and CDR2 sequences are KGHDR and SFDVKD. This CDR3 is 14 amino acids long.

The J gene is TRBJ2-2, the V gene TRBV12-3 or TRBV12-4; D ambiguous. The CDR3 is made up of 13 amino acids. V was cut by 5 bases and J by 4 bases, with 8 bases left in between. CDR3 amino acids: CASSATATGELFF. CDR3 DNA sequence: TGTGCCAGCAGTGCTACAGCCACCGGGGAGCTGTTTTTT.

This clonotype came up a few times. This chain connects TRBV20-1 to TRBJ2-1, with 9 bases lining up with TRBD2. This CDR3 is built from 20 residues. After removal of 2 bases from V and 6 bases from J, the junction contained 23 bases not matched to a gene. Germline V gene sequence: CDR1 DFQATT, CDR2 SNEGSKA (reference sequence). CDR3 nucleotides: TGCAGTGCTAGATCTACCTCCGGCGCGGGAGGGAGAATTTATACCAATGAGCAGTTCTTC. This codes for CSARSTSGAGGRIYTNEQFF.

V is TRBV4-3 and J is TRBJ2-3, with 9 nucleotides matching TRBD2. This CDR3 is built from 17 residues. CDR1 is LGHNA, CDR2 YSLEER, per germline. V lost 0 bases and J lost 3; bases outside the gene matches: 7. CDR3 in DNA: TGCGCCAGCAGCCAAGAGAAGGCGGGAGGGCCGACAGATACGCAGTATTTT. Its translation: CASSQEKAGGPTDTQYF.

Only a few counts were recorded for this clonotype. The chain is built from TRBV3-1 and TRBJ1-1, with D possibly being TRBD1 (5 bases). Germline assignment: CDR1 LGHDT and CDR2 YNNKEL (reference sequence). The CDR3 sequence is 14 residues long. V shed 0 bases and J shed 4 bases, with 9 bases lying between them. The CDR3 DNA sequence: TGTGCCAGCAGCCAAGACAGGGTGTCCACTGAAGCTTTCTTT. Translation: CASSQDRVSTEAFF.

In its sample, this clonotype was seen a few times. The chain couples TRBV29-1 to TRBJ2-1; tentatively, D is TRBD2 (6 bases). Germline lookup yields CDR1 SQVTM and CDR2 ANQGSEA. The CDR3 runs 14 residues. The germline V and J ends were trimmed by 1 base and 5 bases, with 12 bases remaining between them. This CDR3 reads CSVEVGRGDNEQFF. The CDR3 bases are TGCAGCGTTGAAGTCGGGAGAGGTGACAATGAGCAGTTCTTC.